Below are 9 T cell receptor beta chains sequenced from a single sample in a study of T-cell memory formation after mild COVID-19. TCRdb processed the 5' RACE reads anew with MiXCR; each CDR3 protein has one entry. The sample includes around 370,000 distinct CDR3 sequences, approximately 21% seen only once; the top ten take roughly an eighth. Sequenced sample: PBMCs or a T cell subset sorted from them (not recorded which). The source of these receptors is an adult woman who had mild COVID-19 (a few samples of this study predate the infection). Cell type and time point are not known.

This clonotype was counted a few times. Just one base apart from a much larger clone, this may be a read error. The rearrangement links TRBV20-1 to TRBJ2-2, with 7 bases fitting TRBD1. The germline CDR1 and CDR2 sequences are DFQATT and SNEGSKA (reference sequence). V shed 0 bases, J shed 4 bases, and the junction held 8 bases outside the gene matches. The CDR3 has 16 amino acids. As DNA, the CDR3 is TGCAGTGCTAGAGAAACCTCCGGGACAGCCACCGGGGAGCTGTTTTTT. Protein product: CSARETSGTATGELFF.

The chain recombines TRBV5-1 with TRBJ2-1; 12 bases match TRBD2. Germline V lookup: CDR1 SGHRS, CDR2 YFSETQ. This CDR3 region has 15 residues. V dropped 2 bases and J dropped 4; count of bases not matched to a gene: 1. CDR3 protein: CASSFGTSGYNEQFF. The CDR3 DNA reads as TGCGCCAGCAGCTTCGGGACTAGCGGGTACAATGAGCAGTTCTTC.

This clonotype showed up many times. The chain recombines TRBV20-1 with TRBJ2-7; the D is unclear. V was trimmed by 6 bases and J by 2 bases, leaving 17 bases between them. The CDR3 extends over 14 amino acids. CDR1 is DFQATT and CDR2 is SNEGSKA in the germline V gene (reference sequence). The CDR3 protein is CSARRPRLPYEQYF. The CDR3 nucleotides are TGCAGTGCCAGACGCCCGAGGCTCCCCTACGAGCAGTACTTC.

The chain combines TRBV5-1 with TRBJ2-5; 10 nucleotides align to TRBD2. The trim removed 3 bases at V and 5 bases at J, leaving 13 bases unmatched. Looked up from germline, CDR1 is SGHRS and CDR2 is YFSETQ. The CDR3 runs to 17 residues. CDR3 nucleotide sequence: TGCGCCAGCAGCTCGGGGACTAGCGTAACCAAGAGGGAGACCCAGTACTTC. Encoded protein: CASSSGTSVTKRETQYF.

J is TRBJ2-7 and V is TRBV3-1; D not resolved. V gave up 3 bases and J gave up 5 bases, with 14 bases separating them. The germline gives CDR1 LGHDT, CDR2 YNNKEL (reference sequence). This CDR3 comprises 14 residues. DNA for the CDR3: TGTGCCAGCAGCCAGACGGATTTTCGTAACGAGCAGTACTTC. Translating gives CASSQTDFRNEQYF.

CDR3 amino acids: CASNPQGGGNQPQHF. The DNA for the CDR3 is TGTGCCAGCAACCCCCAGGGAGGCGGCAATCAGCCCCAGCATTTT. The chain is built from TRBV7-2 and TRBJ1-5, with D possibly TRBD1 on 5 matching bases. The CDR3 has 15 amino acids. The germline gives CDR1 SGHTA, CDR2 FQGNSA. V was pared by 7 bases and J by 2 bases, with 15 bases between.

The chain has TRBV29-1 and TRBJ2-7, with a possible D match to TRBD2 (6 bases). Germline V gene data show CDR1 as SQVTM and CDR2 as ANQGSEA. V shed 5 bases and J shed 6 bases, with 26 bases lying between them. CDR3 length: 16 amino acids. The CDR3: CSVHLRNSGTVGEQYF. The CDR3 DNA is TGCAGCGTTCACCTGCGGAACAGTGGGACTGTCGGCGAGCAGTACTTC.

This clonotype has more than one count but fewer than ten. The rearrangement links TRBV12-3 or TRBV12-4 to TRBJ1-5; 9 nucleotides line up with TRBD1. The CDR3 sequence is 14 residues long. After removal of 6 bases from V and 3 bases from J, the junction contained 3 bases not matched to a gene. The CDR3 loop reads CASRRTGVNQPQHF. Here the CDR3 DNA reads TGTGCCAGCAGACGGACAGGGGTCAATCAGCCCCAGCATTTT.

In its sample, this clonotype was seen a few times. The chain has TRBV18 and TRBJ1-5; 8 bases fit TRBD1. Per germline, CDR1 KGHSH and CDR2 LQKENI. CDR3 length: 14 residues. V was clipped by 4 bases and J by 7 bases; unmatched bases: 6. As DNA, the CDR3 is TGTGCCAGCTCACTGGACAGGGTCAACCAGCCCCAGCATTTT. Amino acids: CASSLDRVNQPQHF.